Listed below are T cell receptor beta chains from one sample, sequenced in a study of a mutant IDH1 vaccine in newly diagnosed glioma. Their target antigens are unknown. The data were produced by immunoSEQ multiplex PCR, yet TCRdb's version contains in-frame clones alone and is incomplete. The sample has nearly 25,000 clones; 82% are singletons. Source: PBMCs, taken from a glioma patient whose treatment included an IDH1 peptide vaccine. Receptors were obtained from a man aged 40-49 years with glioma. Some clones in this sample may be carry-over from other donors' samples. Each CDR3 is given with its conserved first and last residue. The order of the fields is J gene, clone size, D gene, V gene, CDR3 protein, CDR3 DNA. The D gene is left open where the match is weak. Expanded clones get a size class; other rows say once, few or many, or leave the size out.

TRBJ2-1 | . | . | TRBV9 | CASSSGRPGYNEQFF | TGTGCCAGCAGCTCCGGCCGCCCGGGGTACAATGAGCAGTTCTTC
TRBJ2-3 | . | . | TRBV6-5 | CASSYSAWGADTQYF | TGTGCCAGCAGTTACTCGGCATGGGGGGCAGATACGCAGTATTTT
TRBJ1-5 | . | . | TRBV5-6 | CASSLRVRDSNQPQHF | TGTGCCAGCAGCTTGAGGGTCAGGGATAGCAATCAGCCCCAGCATTTT
TRBJ2-3 | . | TRBD2 | TRBV6-4 | CASSEGLVRPQYF | TGTGCCAGCAGTGAAGGACTAGTACGCCCGCAGTATTTT
TRBJ2-5 | . | TRBD1 | TRBV7-2 | CASSLSGQTQETQYF | TGTGCCAGCAGCTTATCGGGACAGACCCAAGAGACCCAGTACTTC
TRBJ2-7 | . | . | TRBV7-8 | CASSLGADRVYEQYF | TGTGCCAGCAGCTTAGGCGCAGACCGGGTCTACGAGCAGTACTTC
TRBJ1-3 | . | TRBD1 | TRBV2 | CASSPTGADGNTIYF | TGTGCCAGCAGTCCGACAGGGGCGGATGGAAACACCATATATTTT
TRBJ1-1 | . | TRBD1 | TRBV6-6 | CASSSLDRAGTEAFF | TGTGCCAGCAGTTCGCTGGACAGGGCCGGCACTGAAGCTTTCTTT
TRBJ1-5 | . | . | TRBV6-5 | CASSYRLDQPQHF | TGTGCCAGCAGTTACCGCCTGGATCAGCCCCAGCATTTT
TRBJ2-1 | . | . | TRBV20-1 | CSAGIYEQFF | TGCAGTGCTGGGATCTATGAGCAGTTCTTC
TRBJ2-1 | . | . | TRBV7-9 | CASSPPLGSEPYNEQFF | TGTGCCAGCAGCCCCCCCCTAGGCAGCGAGCCCTACAATGAGCAGTTCTTC
TRBJ1-1 | . | . | TRBV18 | CASSPRDRGTEAFF | TGTGCCAGCTCACCCCGGGATAGGGGAACTGAAGCTTTCTTT
TRBJ2-5 | . | TRBD1 | TRBV2 | CASRGTGGSQETQYF | TGTGCCAGCAGAGGGACAGGGGGTAGCCAAGAGACCCAGTACTTC
TRBJ1-4 | few | . | TRBV20-1 | CSARELGFLFF | TGCAGTGCCAGAGAGTTGGGATTCCTGTTTTTT
TRBJ2-7 | . | . | TRBV2 | CASSANRISYEQYF | TGTGCCAGCAGTGCGAACAGGATCTCCTACGAGCAGTACTTC
TRBJ2-3 | . | . | TRBV11-1 | CASSRLGTDTQYF | TGTGCCAGCAGTCGACTTGGCACAGATACGCAGTATTTT
TRBJ1-2 | . | TRBD1 | TRBV30 | CAWSANRGWNNGYTF | TGTGCCTGGAGTGCCAACAGGGGTTGGAATAATGGCTACACCTTC
TRBJ1-2 | . | . | TRBV27 | CASSLGPSYGYTF | TGTGCCAGCAGTCTGGGACCGAGCTATGGCTACACCTTC
TRBJ2-2 | . | TRBD1 | TRBV5-8 | CASLDRDDIDYKDTGELFF | TGTGCCAGCCTCGACAGGGATGACATCGATTATAAGGACACCGGGGAGCTGTTTTTT
TRBJ1-2 | . | . | TRBV6-6 | CASSYGPGARGYTF | TGTGCCAGCAGTTACGGCCCGGGGGCGCGTGGCTACACCTTC
TRBJ2-2 | medium-sized | . | TRBV9 | CASSPDSYTGELFF | TGTGCCAGCAGCCCCGACAGTTACACCGGGGAGCTGTTTTTT
TRBJ2-7 | . | TRBD2 | TRBV4-1 | CASSQGGTVSYEQYF | TGCGCCAGCAGCCAGGGGGGGACGGTTTCCTACGAGCAGTACTTC
TRBJ1-2 | . | TRBD1 | TRBV7-2 | CASSDTGAYGYTF | TGTGCCAGCAGCGACACAGGGGCCTATGGCTACACCTTC
TRBJ1-2 | . | . | TRBV6-1 | CASSIRPDNYGYTF | TGTGCCAGCAGTATCCGACCTGATAACTATGGCTACACCTTC
TRBJ2-3 | . | TRBD1 | TRBV2 | CASSGGDRPTDTQYF | TGTGCCAGCAGTGGTGGGGACAGACCCACAGATACGCAGTATTTT
TRBJ1-4 | . | . | TRBV5-1 | CASRFTDRFKEKLFF | TGCGCCAGCAGATTTACGGACCGGTTTAAGGAAAAACTGTTTTTT
TRBJ2-1 | . | TRBD1 | TRBV6-1 | CASRAQGYEQFF | TGTGCCAGCAGAGCACAGGGGTATGAGCAGTTCTTC
TRBJ1-4 | . | . | TRBV11-3 | CASSSGTDEKLFF | TGTGCCAGCAGCTCGGGTACTGATGAAAAACTGTTTTTT
TRBJ2-1 | . | TRBD2 | TRBV4-3 | CASSQDVAGVDYNEQFF | TGCGCCAGCAGCCAAGATGTTGCGGGGGTTGACTACAATGAGCAGTTCTTC